This T cell receptor (beta chain) emerged from a study of blood T cell repertoires in COVID-19. For the study at large: Acute and convalescent COVID-19 samples came from the United States, Italy and Spain. PBMCs, B-cell-depleted T cells, or T cells provided the cDNA or gDNA that made up the material.

V was clipped by 2 bases and J by 9 bases, with 19 bases between them. Germline V gene data show CDR1 as KGHDR and CDR2 as SFDVKD. The CDR3 totals 16 residues. Ages ranged from roughly 18 to 100 years, with residence in 24 US areas. Grouping used clinical history reported by participants in a survey and questionnaire. Libraries were prepared by immunoSEQ multiplex PCR; TCRdb keeps only in-frame clonotypes and omits some of them. In the table there are fewer than 350,000 clones, about 91% of which are singletons. This sequence was found in a woman between 40 and 55 years old who had recovered from COVID-19. The V call is TRBV24-1, the J call TRBJ2-1, with a tentative D call TRBD2 (6 bases). Sample: PBMCs or T cells enriched from blood (not recorded which). Written as DNA, the CDR3 is TGTGCCACCAGTGATTCCTCCTCCCTTGGAGGGACTGAGCAGTTCTTC. Its protein is CATSDSSSLGGTEQFF.